A selection of T cell receptor beta chains follows, all from one sample in a study of T cells after yellow fever vaccination. TCRdb analysed the 5' RACE reads with MiXCR anew, one entry per CDR3 protein. The top ten clones hold roughly 3.5% of a sample with some 260,000 distinct CDR3 sequences, roughly 5.6% of them seen once. The input for sequencing was CD4+ T cells sorted from PBMCs, taken on the day of the yellow fever booster vaccination. The source is a man aged 18-30 years who received the YFV17D yellow fever vaccine. CDR3s include the opening cysteine and the closing phenylalanine or tryptophan. The D gene is left open where the match is weak. The size of a clone is reported for some rows only, either as once, few or many, or as a class for expanded clones.

V,J,size,D,CDR3,DNA
TRBV4-3,TRBJ1-4,few,-,CASSQDLPKVTRVLNEKLFF,TGCGCCAGCAGCCAAGATCTCCCTAAGGTCACCCGGGTTCTTAATGAAAAACTGTTTTTT
TRBV21-1,TRBJ1-2,many,-,CASSKDSGNGYTF,TGTGCCAGCAGCAAAGATTCGGGTAATGGCTACACCTTC
TRBV28,TRBJ1-4,-,-,CASRSLGATNEKLFF,TGTGCCAGCAGAAGTCTCGGGGCAACTAATGAAAAACTGTTTTTT
TRBV2,TRBJ2-5,many,TRBD2,CASSGNGGEETQYF,TGTGCCAGCAGTGGGAACGGGGGGGAAGAGACCCAGTACTTC
TRBV12-3/TRBV12-4,TRBJ1-6,many,-,CASSFYRSPLHF,TGTGCCAGCAGTTTTTACCGGTCACCCCTCCACTTT
TRBV10-3,TRBJ2-5,few,TRBD2,CAISPGLAGQETQYF,TGTGCCATCAGTCCAGGACTAGCGGGGCAAGAGACCCAGTACTTC
TRBV7-2,TRBJ2-3,-,-,CASSATTDTQYF,TGTGCCAGCAGCGCTACAACAGATACGCAGTATTTT
TRBV2,TRBJ1-4,-,-,CASSEGGPNEKLFF,TGTGCCAGCAGTGAGGGGGGGCCTAATGAAAAACTGTTTTTT
TRBV20-1,TRBJ1-5,few,TRBD1,CSARAHPGQGARSNQPQHF,TGCAGTGCTAGAGCGCATCCGGGACAGGGGGCCCGGAGCAATCAGCCCCAGCATTTT
TRBV30,TRBJ1-1,-,-,CAWSENGEAFF,TGTGCCTGGAGCGAAAACGGAGAAGCTTTCTTT
TRBV7-2,TRBJ2-7,few,TRBD1,CASSTRTGPGYEQYF,TGTGCCAGCAGCACCAGGACAGGCCCAGGCTACGAGCAGTACTTC
TRBV6-5,TRBJ1-6,few,-,CASSYDGSGGSSYNSPLHF,TGTGCCAGCAGTTACGACGGTAGTGGGGGGAGCTCCTATAATTCACCCCTCCACTTT
TRBV20-1,TRBJ2-3,-,TRBD2,CSARELAGGKDTQYF,TGCAGTGCTAGAGAACTAGCGGGGGGAAAAGATACGCAGTATTTT
TRBV4-1,TRBJ2-3,many,TRBD2,CASSQESRPRGSVAGASTDTQYF,TGCGCCAGCAGCCAAGAAAGCCGTCCCAGGGGGTCAGTAGCGGGGGCTAGCACAGATACGCAGTATTTT
TRBV4-1,TRBJ2-1,few,-,CASSQGVTSSYNEQFF,TGCGCCAGCAGCCAAGGAGTGACTAGCTCCTACAATGAGCAGTTCTTC